A single sample is the source of the 5 T cell receptor beta chains below, sequenced in a study of cytomegalovirus exposure and HLA in healthy donors. Assay: immunoSEQ multiplex PCR; the TCRdb copy retains only in-frame clones and omits some. The data contain 250,000 to 400,000 clones, roughly 87% of them singletons. The sequencing sample was made of PBMCs. The receptors come from a woman aged 25 to 39 in good health and CMV-seropositive.

This sequence joins TRBV5-4 and TRBJ1-4; possible D gene TRBD1, 5 bases. Germline CDR1 and CDR2: SGHNT and YYREEE (reference sequence). CDR3 length: 12 amino acids. V was pared by 4 bases and J by 8 bases, with 9 bases between. The chain's CDR3 is CASSPQGEKLFF. The CDR3 DNA is TGTGCCAGCAGCCCCCAGGGAGAAAAACTGTTTTTT.

V usage is TRBV28 and J usage is TRBJ1-5; TRBD1 is a possible D gene (5 bases). The V end was cut by 3 bases, the J end by 6 bases, with 12 bases between. The CDR3 contains 14 residues. CDR1 MDHEN and CDR2 SYDVKM come from the germline V gene. CDR3 DNA sequence: TGTGCCAGCAGTTTCGGGGGGGACGGTCAGCCCCAGCATTTT. It specifies CASSFGGDGQPQHF.

V is TRBV7-8 and J is TRBJ2-1; the match to TRBD1 covers 9 bases. Germline V gene sequence: CDR1 SGHVS, CDR2 FQNEAQ. CDR3 length: 14 amino acids. Trimming removed 6 bases from V and 8 bases from J; junction bases left unmatched: 8. The DNA for the CDR3 is TGTGCCAGCAGTTCCGGGACAGGGTGGGATGAGCAGTTCTTC. Translating it yields CASSSGTGWDEQFF.

The J gene is TRBJ2-1, the V gene TRBV7-7, with 8 nucleotides matching TRBD2. The CDR3 is made up of 13 amino acids. Germline V gene lookup returns CDR1 SSHAT and CDR2 FNYEAQ (reference sequence). V was clipped by 1 base and J by 14 bases; unmatched bases: 7. In DNA form, the CDR3 reads TGTGCCAGCAGCTTAGTTGCGGGAGGCAGGGAGTTCTTC. Protein sequence: CASSLVAGGREFF. Full variable domain (outside the CDR3, taken from reference TRBV7-7 and TRBJ2-1): GAGVSQSPRYKVTKRGQDVTLRCDPISSHATLYWYQQALGQGPEFLTYFNYEAQPDKSGLPSDRFSAERPEGSISTLTIQRTEQRDSAMYRCASSLVAGGREFFGPGTRLTVL.

This chain joins TRBV7-2 and TRBJ1-5; no definite D call. The CDR3 runs 14 residues. Germline V gene data show CDR1 as SGHTA and CDR2 as FQGNSA. With 5 bases removed from V and 7 bases from J, the gap between germline ends came to 15 bases. The chain's CDR3 is CASSIQARGQPQHF. The DNA of the CDR3 is TGTGCCAGCAGCATCCAGGCCCGAGGGCAGCCCCAGCATTTT.